Presented here are 26 T cell receptor beta chains from one specimen sequenced in a study of PD-1 blockade in classical Hodgkin lymphoma (dated by TCRdb to 2018 to 2021). Library generation was performed with the immunoSEQ multiplex PCR assay. Here the immuneACCESS table is served through TCRdb, limited to in-frame sequences with V and J called. Missing clones are a known gap in these copies; in checked studies unresolved V genes cover under half, and the rest lacks a known reason. The sample yields about 30,000 clones; 80% to 90% were counted once. The top ten clones comprise approximately 6.8% of the sample. Per the publication, the time point label means: cycle 1 day 1 (C1D1), immediately before nivolumab initiation. All trial patients had relapsed after autologous stem cell transplantation, with cohorts A, B and C differing in prior brentuximab vedotin exposure. A Miltenyi CD8+ T cell isolation kit was used for magnetic negative selection to purify CD8+ T cells from thawed PBMCs.

Sequenced here: CD8+ T cells from blood, sampled at baseline. All receptors come from a human donor with classical Hodgkin lymphoma.

This clone was counted once. The chain joins TRBV7-9 to TRBJ2-4; 10 nucleotides line up with TRBD1. This CDR3 is 16 amino acids long. V lost 6 bases, J lost 2 bases, and 7 bases stayed unmatched. In germline, CDR1 is SEHNR, CDR2 FQNEAQ (reference sequence). CDR3 amino acids: CASRPPGQGSKNIQYF. The CDR3 DNA follows: TGTGCCAGCAGACCACCGGGACAGGGGTCCAAAAACATTCAGTACTTC.

The chain uses TRBV9 and TRBJ2-3; a weak D match, TRBD2 (5 bases). The CDR3 sequence is 15 residues long. Trimming left V 3 bases short and J 0 bases short, with 11 bases between. The germline V gene encodes CDR1 SGDLS and CDR2 YYNGEE. The CDR3 DNA reads as TGTGCCAGCAGCGATGGGAGAACTAGCACAGATACGCAGTATTTT. It specifies CASSDGRTSTDTQYF.

The chain carries TRBV27 and TRBJ2-2, with D hard to call. The CDR3 contains 13 residues. Germline V lookup: CDR1 MNHEY, CDR2 SMNVEV (reference sequence). Trimming removed 6 bases at V and 11 bases at J, with 16 bases between. Here the CDR3 reads CASSPGPTRELFF. The CDR3 DNA reads TGTGCCAGCAGCCCCGGGCCTACTCGAGAGCTGTTTTTT.

J is TRBJ1-2 and V is TRBV6-5; 7 bases are a match to TRBD1. V dropped 6 bases and J dropped 6; count of bases not matched to a gene: 7. The V gene's germline CDR1 is MNHEY and CDR2 SVGAGI. This CDR3 spans 13 amino acids. CDR3 nucleotides: TGTGCCAGCAGCCGGGACAGCGGGGATGGCTACACCTTC. This gives the protein CASSRDSGDGYTF.

This chain connects TRBV27 to TRBJ2-1; 7 bases match TRBD2. The CDR3 consists of 13 residues. Trimming took 5 bases from V and 10 from J; bases not matched to a gene: 8. Looked up from germline, CDR1 is MNHEY and CDR2 is SMNVEV (reference sequence). DNA of the CDR3: TGTGCCAGCAGTCTGGGGGGGAGGTGGGAGCAGTTCTTC. Translated, it gives CASSLGGRWEQFF.

V usage is TRBV23-1 and J usage is TRBJ1-2, with D uncertain. Being an ORF, TRBV23-1 has a function that is uncertain. V lost 1 base and J 6 bases, leaving 9 bases between the germline ends. This CDR3 is 13 amino acids long. CDR3 bases: TGCGCCAGCAGTCAATTATGGGAGGATGGCTACACCTTC. The encoded protein is CASSQLWEDGYTF.

This sequence joins TRBV2 and TRBJ2-1; TRBD2 might be the D (6 bases). Deletions cut 6 bases from V and 13 bases from J, with 10 bases between. The CDR3 runs 10 residues. From germline, CDR1 is SNHLY and CDR2 FYNNEI. CDR3 sequence (DNA): TGTGCCAGCAGGGTCGGGAGCCAGTTCTTC. Protein product: CASRVGSQFF. Variable domain in full (rest from reference TRBV2 and TRBJ2-1): EPEVTQTPSHQVTQMGQEVILRCVPISNHLYFYWYRQILGQKVEFLVSFYNNEISEKSEIFDDQFSVERPDGSNFTLKIRSTKLEDSAMYFCASRVGSQFFGPGTRLTVL.

The rearrangement joins TRBV30 to TRBJ2-3, with D possibly being TRBD2 (6 bases). This CDR3 comprises 15 residues. Germline values: CDR1 GTSNPN, CDR2 SVGIG (reference sequence). Trimming removed 0 bases from V and 2 bases from J, with 12 bases in between. CDR3 sequence: CAWSVVAGLTDTQYF. The CDR3 region has the DNA TGTGCCTGGAGTGTTGTCGCGGGACTCACAGATACGCAGTATTTT.

This sequence joins TRBV5-1 and TRBJ2-1; D remains unclear. The V gene's germline CDR1 is SGHRS and CDR2 YFSETQ. The V end lost 0 bases, the J end lost 4 bases, and 5 bases lay between the germline ends. The CDR3 extends over 13 amino acids. CDR3 region: CASSLVLYNEQFF. The DNA for the CDR3 is TGCGCCAGCAGCTTGGTCCTTTACAATGAGCAGTTCTTC. Filled out from reference TRBV5-1 and TRBJ2-1, the complete variable domain reads KAGVTQTPRYLIKTRGQQVTLSCSPISGHRSVSWYQQTPGQGLQFLFEYFSETQRNKGNFPGRFSGRQFSNSRSEMNVSTLELGDSALYLCASSLVLYNEQFFGPGTRLTVL.

The chain uses TRBV4-2 and TRBJ2-7, with 12 nucleotides matching TRBD2. The trim removed 0 bases at V and 0 bases at J, leaving 3 bases unmatched. The germline V gene has CDR1 LGHNA and CDR2 YNFKEQ. CDR3 length equals 17 residues. CDR3 sequence: CASSQELAGGNSYEQYF. In nucleotides, the CDR3 is TGTGCCAGCAGCCAAGAACTAGCGGGAGGAAACTCCTACGAGCAGTACTTC.

The gene calls are TRBV9 and TRBJ2-1; D gene ambiguous. Germline V gives CDR1 SGDLS, CDR2 YYNGEE. The V end lost 0 bases, the J end lost 3 bases, and 7 bases lay between the germline ends. This CDR3 region has 14 residues. CDR3 sequence (DNA): TGTGCCAGCAGCGTAGGCCCCTTCTACAATGAGCAGTTCTTC. Translated: CASSVGPFYNEQFF.

The chain links TRBV19 to TRBJ2-1; no clear D. The germline CDR1 and CDR2 sequences are LNHDA and SQIVND (reference sequence). The CDR3 consists of 15 residues. Trimming pared 3 bases from V and 0 bases from J, leaving 9 bases between. The CDR3 DNA reads TGTGCCAGTAGTATCTTCAAGGGCTCCTACAATGAGCAGTTCTTC. This translates into CASSIFKGSYNEQFF.

The chain has TRBV7-6 and TRBJ2-1; D possibly matches TRBD1 or TRBD2 (5 bases each). The CDR3 is 18 residues long. From germline, CDR1 is SGHVS and CDR2 FNYEAQ. V lost 0 bases and J 0 bases, leaving 15 bases between the germline ends. The DNA for the CDR3 is TGTGCCAGCAGCTTAGCGGGCCGTCGTGGGGGCTCCTACAATGAGCAGTTCTTC. The encoded protein is CASSLAGRRGGSYNEQFF.

J is TRBJ1-2 and V is TRBV27; no firm D call. This CDR3 comprises 13 residues. Deletions cut 1 base from V and 3 bases from J, with 6 bases between. Germline V gene sequence: CDR1 MNHEY, CDR2 SMNVEV (reference sequence). CDR3 region: CASSLFGYYGYTF. DNA of the CDR3: TGTGCCAGCAGTTTATTCGGGTACTATGGCTACACCTTC.

The chain carries TRBV29-1 and TRBJ2-7, with D perhaps given as TRBD1 or TRBD2 (5 bases each). Germline loops: CDR1 SQVTM, CDR2 ANQGSEA. The V end was cut by 6 bases, the J end by 3 bases, with 21 bases between. CDR3 length: 15 amino acids. The CDR3 sequence is CSVENRDGRIYEQYF. DNA of the CDR3: TGCAGCGTCGAGAACCGGGACGGTCGGATCTACGAGCAGTACTTC.

The genes are TRBV6-1 and TRBJ2-5, with TRBD2 matching 10 bases. V gave up 3 bases and J gave up 2 bases; unmatched junction bases: 3. Germline CDR1 reads MNHNS; CDR2 reads SASEGT. The CDR3 totals 15 residues. The CDR3 sequence is CASSDLLAGQETQYF. The CDR3 DNA reads as TGTGCCAGCAGTGACCTACTAGCGGGACAAGAGACCCAGTACTTC.

The V and J genes are TRBV29-1 and TRBJ2-1; TRBD1 matches 11 bases. This CDR3 contains 14 residues. Trimming at V came to 7 bases and at J to 2 bases, leaving 4 bases not matched to a gene. Looked up from germline, CDR1 is SQVTM and CDR2 is ANQGSEA. CDR3 bases: TGCAGCGCCCGGACAGGGGGCGCCTACAATGAGCAGTTCTTC. Protein: CSARTGGAYNEQFF.

J is TRBJ2-7 and V is TRBV27; 7 bases are shared with TRBD1. The CDR3 has 15 amino acids. The germline gives CDR1 MNHEY, CDR2 SMNVEV (reference sequence). J lost 3 bases, V lost 7 bases, and 12 bases had no gene match. In DNA form, the CDR3 reads TGTGCCAGCAAAAGAGACCGGGACAGAGTCTACGAGCAGTACTTC. Its translation is CASKRDRDRVYEQYF.

The rearrangement uses TRBV29-1 and TRBJ2-7; 7 nucleotides align to TRBD1. The CDR3 spans 14 residues. The J segment lost 3 bases and the V segment lost 2 bases, leaving 7 bases of the junction unmatched. The germline gives CDR1 SQVTM, CDR2 ANQGSEA. CDR3 amino acids: CSVESGTVNYEQYF. The CDR3 nucleotides are TGCAGCGTTGAATCAGGGACAGTAAACTACGAGCAGTACTTC.

This chain joins TRBV7-2 and TRBJ2-3; D may match TRBD1 or TRBD2 (5 bases each). Germline V gives CDR1 SGHTA, CDR2 FQGNSA. V lost 5 bases to trimming and J lost 3 bases, with 21 bases between them. The CDR3 is 17 amino acids. CDR3 protein: CASSPPEGRDWTDTQYF. The CDR3 coding sequence is TGTGCCAGCAGCCCCCCCGAGGGCAGGGATTGGACAGATACGCAGTATTTT. The full variable domain, with the rest looked up from reference TRBV7-2 and TRBJ2-3, is GAGVSQSPSNKVTEKGKDVELRCDPISGHTALYWYRQSLGQGLEFLIYFQGNSAPDKSGLPSDRFSAERTGGSVSTLTIQRTQQEDSAVYLCASSPPEGRDWTDTQYFGPGTRLTVL.

This clone was observed a single time. The chain carries TRBV27 and TRBJ2-7, with D possibly being TRBD2 (5 bases). The CDR3 covers 13 residues. Between the trimmed V and J ends, which lost 7 bases and 6 bases, there was a span of 16 bases. CDR1 MNHEY and CDR2 SMNVEV come from the germline V gene (reference sequence). The chain's CDR3 is CASKGAPAPEQYF. In nucleotides, the CDR3 is TGTGCCAGCAAGGGAGCGCCTGCTCCCGAGCAGTACTTC.

V is TRBV2 and J is TRBJ2-7, with D unclear. Trimming shortened V by 7 bases and J by 2 bases, and 9 bases separated the two germline ends. Germline V CDR1 and CDR2: SNHLY, FYNNEI. The CDR3 contains 12 residues. The chain's CDR3 is CASTHRAYEQYF. The DNA of the CDR3 is TGTGCCAGCACTCACAGAGCCTACGAGCAGTACTTC.

The chain recombines TRBV7-9 with TRBJ2-5; D gene unclear. This CDR3 has 13 amino acids. Germline V gene sequence: CDR1 SEHNR, CDR2 FQNEAQ (reference sequence). V was shortened by 5 bases and J by 5 bases, with 12 bases between the two germline ends. This CDR3 is CASSQDIDETQYF. The CDR3 nucleotides are TGTGCCAGCAGCCAAGATATAGATGAGACCCAGTACTTC.

This chain joins TRBV27 and TRBJ2-1, with TRBD2 matching over 7 bases. CDR1 is MNHEY and CDR2 is SMNVEV in the germline V gene (reference sequence). V trimming: 5 bases; J trimming: 3 bases; junction bases outside the gene matches: 4. This CDR3 is built from 14 residues. The CDR3 nucleotides read TGTGCCAGCAGTACCGAGCGGGACTACAATGAGCAGTTCTTC. Its protein product is CASSTERDYNEQFF.

The chain joins TRBV7-6 to TRBJ2-3, with a possible D match to TRBD2 (6 bases). Trimming pared 1 base from V and 10 bases from J, leaving 9 bases between. Germline assignment: CDR1 SGHVS and CDR2 FNYEAQ. The CDR3 length is 12 residues. This chain's CDR3 is CASSLVGGAQYF. The DNA for the CDR3 is TGTGCCAGCAGCTTAGTCGGCGGGGCGCAGTATTTT.

The genes are TRBV18 and TRBJ2-3; 7 bases match TRBD2. After removal of 4 bases from V and 2 bases from J, the junction contained 9 bases not matched to a gene. The CDR3 loop spans 16 amino acids. Germline lookup yields CDR1 KGHSH and CDR2 LQKENI. In DNA, the CDR3 is TGTGCCAGCTCACGTGGTGGTAGCGGGTACACAGATACGCAGTATTTT. As protein: CASSRGGSGYTDTQYF. Drawing the rest from reference TRBV18 and TRBJ2-3, the complete variable domain is NAGVMQNPRHLVRRRGQEARLRCSPMKGHSHVYWYRQLPEEGLKFMVYLQKENIIDESGMPKERFSAEFPKEGPSILRIQQVVRGDSAAYFCASSRGGSGYTDTQYFGPGTRLTVL.